This T cell receptor beta chain was profiled in a study of T cell changes during pregnancy in multiple sclerosis. This table comes from immunoSEQ multiplex PCR, and its TCRdb copy is limited to in-frame clones, with some not included. The sample carries about 110,000 clones, about nine tenths recorded once. The germline V gene has CDR1 SGHTA and CDR2 FQGTGA. The CDR3 is 13 amino acids. J was trimmed by 8 bases and V by 4 bases; bases with no gene match: 7. Source: peripheral blood, taken after pregnancy. V gene TRBV7-3 combines with J gene TRBJ2-7, with 8 nucleotides matching TRBD2. The source is a female donor with multiple sclerosis, enrolled in a pregnancy study. The CDR3: CASSSGLANKQYF. The CDR3 DNA reads TGTGCCAGCAGCTCAGGACTAGCTAATAAGCAGTACTTC.